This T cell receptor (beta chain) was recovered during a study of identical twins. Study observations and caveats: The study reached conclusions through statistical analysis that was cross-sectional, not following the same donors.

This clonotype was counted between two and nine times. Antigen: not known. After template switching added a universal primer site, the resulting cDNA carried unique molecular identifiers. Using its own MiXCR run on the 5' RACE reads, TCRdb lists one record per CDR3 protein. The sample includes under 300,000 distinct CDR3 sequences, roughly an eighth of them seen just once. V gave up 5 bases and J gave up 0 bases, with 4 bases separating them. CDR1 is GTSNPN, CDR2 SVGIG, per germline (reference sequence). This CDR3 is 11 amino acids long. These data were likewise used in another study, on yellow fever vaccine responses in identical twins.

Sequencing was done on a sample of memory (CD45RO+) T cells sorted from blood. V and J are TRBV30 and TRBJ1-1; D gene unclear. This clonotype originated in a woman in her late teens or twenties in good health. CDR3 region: CAWGLNTEAFF. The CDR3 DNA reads TGTGCCTGGGGTTTGAACACTGAAGCTTTCTTT.